A selection of T cell receptor beta chains follows, all from one sample in a study of blood T cell repertoires in COVID-19. Only in-frame clones appear in the TCRdb table, and some are missing; sequencing was by immunoSEQ multiplex PCR. This sample has roughly 70,000 clones; around 90% occur once, and the top ten carry 7.5% to 9%. Sequencing used peripheral blood. The origin of the receptors is a human donor in a cohort sampled during active COVID-19. The CDR3 runs from the conserved cysteine through the conserved F or W. Each record gives: D gene, clone size, J gene, V gene, CDR3 DNA, CDR3 protein. A D gene is named only where the DNA matches it firmly. Clone sizes are given selectively: once, few, many, or a class where the clone is expanded.

>TRBD1|NA|TRBJ1-6|TRBV11-2
TGTGCCAGCAGCTTGGGGGACAGGTCTTTTCATTCACCCCTCCACTTT
CASSLGDRSFHSPLHF
>NA|NA|TRBJ1-2|TRBV30
TGTGCCTGGATTGGGGAACTCGGGAGATCCAAATATGGCTACACCTTC
CAWIGELGRSKYGYTF
>TRBD1|NA|TRBJ1-1|TRBV5-1
TGCGCCAGCAGCTCCGGACAGGCTGAAGCTTTCTTT
CASSSGQAEAFF
>NA|NA|TRBJ2-7|TRBV14
TGTGCCAGCAGCCAAGGTAGAGGCCTCTACGAGCAGTACTTC
CASSQGRGLYEQYF
>TRBD2|NA|TRBJ2-7|TRBV6-1
TGTGCCAGCAGTGTGGGCATCGGCGGGGGGAGCTACGAGCAGTACTTC
CASSVGIGGGSYEQYF
>NA|NA|TRBJ2-6|TRBV5-1
TGCGCCAGCAGCTTGGACGGCAGTAGGAGCTCTGGGGCCAACGTCCTGACTTTC
CASSLDGSRSSGANVLTF
>NA|NA|TRBJ1-2|TRBV6-1
TGTGCCAGCAGTGAAGCTGGGGCTGGTGGCTACACCTTC
CASSEAGAGGYTF
>NA|once|TRBJ2-3|TRBV5-1
TGCGCCAGCAGCCGAGAGGATACGCAGTATTTT
CASSREDTQYF
>NA|NA|TRBJ1-5|TRBV28
TGTGCCAGCAGTTTAACCCCCAAGGCCAGGGGGCATTTT
CASSLTPKARGHF
>NA|NA|TRBJ1-3|TRBV5-4
TGTGCCAGCAGCTTGGAGGCGGGATATGGAAACACCATATATTTT
CASSLEAGYGNTIYF
>NA|NA|TRBJ1-1|TRBV5-6
TGTGCCAGCAGCTTGGCCGGCGGCAGTCGCACTGAAGCTTTCTTT
CASSLAGGSRTEAFF